One T cell receptor (beta chain) is described in this entry. These data originate in a study of shared clonotypes between healthy human individuals. V gave up 7 bases and J gave up 3 bases; unmatched junction bases: 12. Germline V gene sequence: CDR1 SQVTM, CDR2 ANQGSEA. The CDR3 totals 17 residues. Data came from immunoSEQ multiplex PCR; TCRdb stores just in-frame clones and leaves some out. The table shows about a million clones, with 70% to 80% occurring only once. J is TRBJ2-2 and V is TRBV29-1, with TRBD1 identical over 12 bases. Material for sequencing was memory CD4+ T cells sorted from blood. The subset is: CD45RA-negative fraction. This TCR came from a man aged 18 to 29 in good health. CDR3 residues: CSGTFRDRGRDTGELFF. For the CDR3, the DNA is TGCAGCGGCACTTTCCGGGACAGGGGGCGCGACACCGGGGAGCTGTTTTTT.